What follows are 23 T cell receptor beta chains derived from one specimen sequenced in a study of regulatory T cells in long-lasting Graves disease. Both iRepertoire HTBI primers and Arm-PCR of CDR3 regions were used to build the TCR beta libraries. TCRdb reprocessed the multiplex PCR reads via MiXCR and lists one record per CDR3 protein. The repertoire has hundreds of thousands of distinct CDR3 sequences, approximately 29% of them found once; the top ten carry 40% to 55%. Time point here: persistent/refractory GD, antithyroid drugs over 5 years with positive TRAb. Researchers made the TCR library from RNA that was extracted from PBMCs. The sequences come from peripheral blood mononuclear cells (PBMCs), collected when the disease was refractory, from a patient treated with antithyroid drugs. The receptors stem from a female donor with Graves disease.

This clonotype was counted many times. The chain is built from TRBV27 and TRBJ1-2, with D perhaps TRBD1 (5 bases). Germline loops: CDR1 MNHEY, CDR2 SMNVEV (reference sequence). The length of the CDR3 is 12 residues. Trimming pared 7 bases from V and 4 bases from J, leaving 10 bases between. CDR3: CASKGAVYGYTF. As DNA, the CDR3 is TGTGCCAGCAAAGGGGCAGTCTATGGCTACACCTTC.

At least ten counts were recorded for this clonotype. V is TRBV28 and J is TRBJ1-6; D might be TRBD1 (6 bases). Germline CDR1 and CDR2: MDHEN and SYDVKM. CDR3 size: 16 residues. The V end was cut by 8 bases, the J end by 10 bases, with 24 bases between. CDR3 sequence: CASSTGSPRRQSPLHF. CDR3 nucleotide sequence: TGTGCCAGCTCAACAGGGAGTCCGCGTCGGCAATCACCCCTCCACTTT.

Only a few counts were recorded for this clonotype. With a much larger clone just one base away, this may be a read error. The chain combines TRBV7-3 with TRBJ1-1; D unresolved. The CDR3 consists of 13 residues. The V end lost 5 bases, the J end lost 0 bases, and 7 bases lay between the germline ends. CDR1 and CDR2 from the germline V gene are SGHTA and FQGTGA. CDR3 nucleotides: TGTGCCAGCAGCGCCAGGATGAACACTGAAGCTTTCTTT. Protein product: CASSARMNTEAFF.

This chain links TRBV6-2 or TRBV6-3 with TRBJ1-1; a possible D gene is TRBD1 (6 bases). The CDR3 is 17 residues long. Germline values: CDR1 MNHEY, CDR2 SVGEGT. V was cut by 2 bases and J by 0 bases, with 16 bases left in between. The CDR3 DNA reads TGTGCCAGCAGTTACGGCCCCGGGACATTTTTGAACACTGAAGCTTTCTTT. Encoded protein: CASSYGPGTFLNTEAFF.

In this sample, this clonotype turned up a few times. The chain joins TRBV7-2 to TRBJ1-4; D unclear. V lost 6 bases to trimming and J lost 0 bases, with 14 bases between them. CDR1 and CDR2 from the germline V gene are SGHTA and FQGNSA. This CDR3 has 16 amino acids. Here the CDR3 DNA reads TGTGCCAGCAGGCGTATCCCAGGTGCAACTAATGAAAAACTGTTTTTT. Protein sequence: CASRRIPGATNEKLFF.

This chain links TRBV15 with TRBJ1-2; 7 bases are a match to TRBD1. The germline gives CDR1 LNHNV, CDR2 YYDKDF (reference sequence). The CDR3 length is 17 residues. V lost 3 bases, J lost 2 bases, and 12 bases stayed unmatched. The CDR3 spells CATSSLLPGQNNYGYTF. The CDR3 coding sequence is TGTGCCACCAGCAGCCTACTTCCGGGACAGAACAACTATGGCTACACCTTC.

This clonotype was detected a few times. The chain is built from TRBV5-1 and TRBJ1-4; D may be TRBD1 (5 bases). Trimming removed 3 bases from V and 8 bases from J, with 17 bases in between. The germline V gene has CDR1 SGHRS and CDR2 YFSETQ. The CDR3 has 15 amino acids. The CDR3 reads CASSYGTDGREKLFF. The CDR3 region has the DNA TGCGCCAGCAGCTACGGGACGGATGGCAGAGAAAAACTGTTTTTT.

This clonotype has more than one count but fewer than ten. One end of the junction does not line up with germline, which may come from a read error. The CDR3 spells CVSNTPGRMLDYTF. DNA of the CDR3: TGTGTCAGCAATACCCCGGGACGAATGCTAGACTACACCTTC. V gene TRBV28 combines with J gene TRBJ1-2; tentative D call: TRBD1 (5 bases). Per the germline V gene, CDR1 is MDHEN and CDR2 is SYDVKM. The CDR3 length is 14 residues.

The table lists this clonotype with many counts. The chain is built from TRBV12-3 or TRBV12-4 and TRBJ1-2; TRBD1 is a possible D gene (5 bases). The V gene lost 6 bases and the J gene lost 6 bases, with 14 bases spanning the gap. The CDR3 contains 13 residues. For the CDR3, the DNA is TGTGCCAGCAGCCCAGGGTTTCCAGATGGCTACACCTTC. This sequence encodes CASSPGFPDGYTF.

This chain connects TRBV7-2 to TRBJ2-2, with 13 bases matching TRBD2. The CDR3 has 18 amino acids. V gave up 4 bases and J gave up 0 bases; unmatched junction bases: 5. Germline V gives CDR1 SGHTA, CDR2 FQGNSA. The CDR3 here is CASSWIGTSGANTGELFF. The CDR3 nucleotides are TGTGCCAGCAGCTGGATAGGGACTAGCGGGGCGAACACCGGGGAGCTGTTTTTT.

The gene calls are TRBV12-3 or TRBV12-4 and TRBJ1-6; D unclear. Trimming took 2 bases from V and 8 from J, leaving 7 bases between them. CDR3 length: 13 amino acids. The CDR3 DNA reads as TGTGCCAGCAGTTTAAAGTCTGATTCACCCCTCCACTTT. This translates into CASSLKSDSPLHF.

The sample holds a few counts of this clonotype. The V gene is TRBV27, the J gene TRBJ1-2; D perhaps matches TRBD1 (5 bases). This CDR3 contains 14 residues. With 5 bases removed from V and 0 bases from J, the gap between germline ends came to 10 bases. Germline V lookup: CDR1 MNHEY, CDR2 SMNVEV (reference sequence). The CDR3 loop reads CASSEGDTNYGYTF. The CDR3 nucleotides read TGTGCCAGCAGTGAAGGGGATACTAACTATGGCTACACCTTC.

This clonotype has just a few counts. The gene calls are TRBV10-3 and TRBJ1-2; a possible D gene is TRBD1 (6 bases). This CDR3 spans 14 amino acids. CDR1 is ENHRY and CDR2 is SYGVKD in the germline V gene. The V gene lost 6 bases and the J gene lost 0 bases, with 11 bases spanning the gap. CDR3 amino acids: CAIRKDSPNYGYTF. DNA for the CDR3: TGTGCCATCAGGAAGGACAGCCCTAACTATGGCTACACCTTC.

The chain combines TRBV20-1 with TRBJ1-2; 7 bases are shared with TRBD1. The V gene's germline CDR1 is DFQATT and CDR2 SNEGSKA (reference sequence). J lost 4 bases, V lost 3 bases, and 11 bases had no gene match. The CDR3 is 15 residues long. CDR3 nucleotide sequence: TGCAGTGCTAGTACCCAAGACAGGGAGGGCTATGGCTACACCTTC. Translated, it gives CSASTQDREGYGYTF.

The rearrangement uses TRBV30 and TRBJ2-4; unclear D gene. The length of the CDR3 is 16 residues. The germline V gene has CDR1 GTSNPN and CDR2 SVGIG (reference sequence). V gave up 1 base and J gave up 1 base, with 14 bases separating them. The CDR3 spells CAWSGGGVGAKNIQYF. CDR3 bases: TGTGCCTGGAGTGGAGGTGGAGTGGGGGCCAAAAACATTCAGTACTTC.

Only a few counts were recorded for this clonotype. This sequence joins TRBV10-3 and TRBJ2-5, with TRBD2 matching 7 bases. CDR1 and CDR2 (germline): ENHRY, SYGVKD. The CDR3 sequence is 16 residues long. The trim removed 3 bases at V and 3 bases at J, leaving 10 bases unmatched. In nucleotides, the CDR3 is TGTGCCATCAGTGACGGCGGGCTAGCGGTAGAAGAGACCCAGTACTTC. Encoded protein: CAISDGGLAVEETQYF.

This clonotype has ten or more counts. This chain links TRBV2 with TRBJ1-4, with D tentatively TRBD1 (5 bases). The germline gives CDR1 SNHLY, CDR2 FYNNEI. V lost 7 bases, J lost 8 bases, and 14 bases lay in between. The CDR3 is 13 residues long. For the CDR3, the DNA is TGTGCCAGCAATGGAGGGGTGAACGAAAAACTGTTTTTT. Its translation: CASNGGVNEKLFF.

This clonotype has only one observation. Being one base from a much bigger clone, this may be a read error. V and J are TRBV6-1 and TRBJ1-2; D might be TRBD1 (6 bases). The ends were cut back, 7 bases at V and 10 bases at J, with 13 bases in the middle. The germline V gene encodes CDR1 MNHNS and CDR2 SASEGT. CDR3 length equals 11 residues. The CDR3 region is CASKGGADYTF. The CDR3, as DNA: TGTGCCAGCAAAGGGGGAGCTGACTACACCTTC.

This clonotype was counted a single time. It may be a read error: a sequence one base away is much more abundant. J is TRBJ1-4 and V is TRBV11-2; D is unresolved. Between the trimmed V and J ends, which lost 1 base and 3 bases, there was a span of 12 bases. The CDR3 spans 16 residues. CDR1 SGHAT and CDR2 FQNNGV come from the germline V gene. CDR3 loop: CASSLGFGRANEKLFF. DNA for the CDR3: TGTGCCAGCAGCTTAGGGTTCGGGCGGGCTAATGAAAAACTGTTTTTT.

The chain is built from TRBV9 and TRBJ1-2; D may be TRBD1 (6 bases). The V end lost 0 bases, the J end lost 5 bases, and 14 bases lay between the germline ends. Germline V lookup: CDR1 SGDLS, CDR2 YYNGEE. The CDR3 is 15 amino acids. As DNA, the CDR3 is TGTGCCAGCAGCGTAGGAAAGGGGGGCCAATATGGCTACACCTTC. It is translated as CASSVGKGGQYGYTF. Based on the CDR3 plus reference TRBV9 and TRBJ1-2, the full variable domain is DSGVTQTPKHLITATGQRVTLRCSPRSGDLSVYWYQQSLDQGLQFLIQYYNGEERAKGNILERFSAQQFPDLHSELNLSSLELGDSALYFCASSVGKGGQYGYTFGSGTRLTVV.

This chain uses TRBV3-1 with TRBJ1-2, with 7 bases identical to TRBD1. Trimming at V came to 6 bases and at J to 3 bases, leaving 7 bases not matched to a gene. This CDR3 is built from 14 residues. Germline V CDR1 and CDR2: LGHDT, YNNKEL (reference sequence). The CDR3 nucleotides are TGTGCCAGCAGTCAACACGGGACAGACTATGGCTACACCTTC. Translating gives CASSQHGTDYGYTF. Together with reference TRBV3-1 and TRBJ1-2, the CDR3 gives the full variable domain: DTAVSQTPKYLVTQMGNDKSIKCEQNLGHDTMYWYKQDSKKFLKIMFSYNNKELIINETVPNRFSPKSPDKAHLNLHINSLELGDSAVYFCASSQHGTDYGYTFGSGTRLTVV.

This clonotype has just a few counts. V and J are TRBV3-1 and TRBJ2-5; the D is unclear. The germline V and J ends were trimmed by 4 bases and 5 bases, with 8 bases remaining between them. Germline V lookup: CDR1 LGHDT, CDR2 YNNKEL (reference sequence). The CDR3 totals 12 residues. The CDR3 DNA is TGTGCCAGCAGCCCTGATTGGGAGACCCAGTACTTC. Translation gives CASSPDWETQYF.

The CDR3 region has the DNA TGTGCCAGCAGCTTGGTTTGGACGCAGGGCTACGAGCAGTACTTC. Translating gives CASSLVWTQGYEQYF. The rearrangement uses TRBV7-2 and TRBJ2-7, with a tentative D call TRBD1 (5 bases). The ends were cut back, 3 bases at V and 3 bases at J, with 15 bases in the middle. CDR3 length equals 15 residues. CDR1 is SGHTA, CDR2 FQGNSA, per germline.